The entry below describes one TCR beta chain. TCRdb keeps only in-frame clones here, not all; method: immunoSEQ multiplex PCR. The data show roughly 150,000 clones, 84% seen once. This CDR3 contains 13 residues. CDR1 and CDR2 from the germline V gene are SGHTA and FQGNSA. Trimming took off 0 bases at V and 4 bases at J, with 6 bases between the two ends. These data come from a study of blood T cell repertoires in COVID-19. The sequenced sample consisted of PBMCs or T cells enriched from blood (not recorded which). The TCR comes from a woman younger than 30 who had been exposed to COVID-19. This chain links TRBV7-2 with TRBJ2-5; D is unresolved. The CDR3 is CASSLANLETQYF. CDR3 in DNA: TGTGCCAGCAGCTTAGCGAACTTAGAGACCCAGTACTTC. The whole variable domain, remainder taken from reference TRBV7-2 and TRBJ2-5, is GAGVSQSPSNKVTEKGKDVELRCDPISGHTALYWYRQSLGQGLEFLIYFQGNSAPDKSGLPSDRFSAERTGGSVSTLTIQRTQQEDSAVYLCASSLANLETQYFGPGTRLLVL.